The sample holds many counts of the clone carrying this T cell receptor (beta chain). The antigen is unknown. The sample belongs to a study of T cells after yellow fever vaccination. Findings of the study overall: Contaminating bulk clonotypes could be abundant in FACS-sorted repertoires.

TCRdb recomputed calls from the 5' RACE reads with MiXCR, one row per CDR3 protein. The sample has about 340,000 distinct CDR3 sequences; 3% to 4.5% are singletons. The sequence was obtained from a man aged 18 to 35 who received the YFV17D yellow fever vaccine. Specimen: PBMCs, collected 5 days after the yellow fever booster vaccination.

In nucleotides, the CDR3 is TGTGCCAGCTTTATTTTATACGGGGGGAGGTACATTCAGTACTTC. Protein: CASFILYGGRYIQYF. This chain links TRBV28 with TRBJ2-4, with 7 bases matching TRBD2. The CDR3 extends over 15 amino acids. Trimming took 8 bases from V and 8 from J; bases not matched to a gene: 15. Germline values: CDR1 MDHEN, CDR2 SYDVKM.